This T cell receptor beta chain was recovered during a study of immune heterogeneity within non-small cell lung tumors. Findings and caveats of the study: Local tumor mutational burden showed a correlation with local T-cell clonality that was moderate but significant (R around 0.34).

TCR beta CDR3 regions came from multiplex PCR with 32 forward V and 13 reverse J primers. TCRdb itself ran the multiplex PCR reads through MiXCR, one entry per CDR3 protein. The repertoire consists of some 10,000 distinct CDR3 sequences, with just under 30% occurring once and the leading ten covering approximately 8.7%. With about 570 ng used per sample, the template was genomic DNA from bulk tumor. Several biopsies were collected from each primary tumor during surgery. They were spaced as far apart as possible within the tumor mass. Each patient presented with untreated, newly diagnosed non-small cell lung cancer and received curative surgery. The CDR3 runs to 14 residues. Germline CDR1 SGHDN, CDR2 FVKESK. A remark on this clonotype: As yet, its antigen is unknown. A junction boundary mismatches the germline segment, possibly from a read error.

The TCR sequence derives from a woman aged 55-70 years with non-small cell lung cancer. V is TRBV14 and J is TRBJ1-2; TRBD1 agrees at 9 bases. Sequencing was performed on lung tumor tissue. The CDR3 DNA reads as TGTTCCAGCAGCCCTGGACAGGGGAACTATGGCTACACCTTC. Its protein product is CSSSPGQGNYGYTF.